The clone carrying this T cell receptor beta chain was seen repeatedly, ten times or more. TCRdb re-derived calls from the 5' RACE reads in MiXCR, one entry per CDR3 protein. The sample yields tens of thousands of distinct CDR3 sequences, roughly 5.9% seen once. From germline, CDR1 is SGHTA and CDR2 FQGNSA. V was pared by 5 bases and J by 6 bases, with 4 bases of the junction left unmatched. The CDR3 extends over 14 amino acids. This record belongs to a study of T cells after yellow fever vaccination. Notes on the study in general: Clonotypes shared by both compartments, CD4 and CD8, made up a small share.

The receptor was isolated from a man younger than 45 who received the YFV17D yellow fever vaccine. This chain links TRBV7-2 with TRBJ1-3; 10 nucleotides line up with TRBD1. The sequencing used PBMCs, either bulk or a sorted T-cell subset (CD4+, CD8+, memory, or dextramer-sorted; not recorded which), collected on the day of the yellow fever booster vaccination. This chain's CDR3 is CASSLGQGKNTIYF. The CDR3 DNA reads as TGTGCCAGCAGCCTGGGACAGGGGAAAAACACCATATATTTT. Full variable domain (outside the CDR3, taken from reference TRBV7-2 and TRBJ1-3): GAGVSQSPSNKVTEKGKDVELRCDPISGHTALYWYRQSLGQGLEFLIYFQGNSAPDKSGLPSDRFSAERTGGSVSTLTIQRTQQEDSAVYLCASSLGQGKNTIYFGEGSWLTVV.